Listed here are 9 T cell receptor beta chains from one sample, sequenced in a study of T-cell reconstitution after alpha-beta-depleted transplantation in children (dated by TCRdb to the mid-2010s). The protocol used for the library was PCR. Sequenced using an Illumina HiSeq 2500. TCR library preparation used molecular barcoding, with unique molecular identifiers applied to normalize quantification of the TCRbeta repertoire. TCRdb's own reprocessing of the public reads used fastp at Q25 and MiXCR and kept productive beta chains. Duplicate CDR3 protein sequences are folded into a single record with the most common DNA and genes. For this sample there are 400,000 to 500,000 distinct CDR3 sequences; about 11% appear just once. The ten largest account for 4.5% to 7% of the sample. This material consisted of PBMCs from the stem cell graft donor, taken from the stem cell graft. These receptors all stem from a human donor who donated a stem cell graft to a child with acute myeloid leukemia.

This clonotype was detected ten times or more. The V call is TRBV7-6, the J call TRBJ2-1; D is possibly TRBD2 (6 bases). Trimming took 0 bases from V and 4 from J, leaving 10 bases between them. The CDR3 is 15 residues long. Germline CDR1 is SGHVS and CDR2 is FNYEAQ. CDR3 sequence: CASSLAPGRYNEQFF. The CDR3 coding sequence is TGTGCCAGCAGCTTAGCGCCGGGGAGGTACAATGAGCAGTTCTTC.

The chain has TRBV5-1 and TRBJ2-7; possibly TRBD1 or TRBD2 for D (5 bases each). CDR3 size: 15 residues. From germline, CDR1 is SGHRS and CDR2 YFSETQ. Trimming shortened V by 0 bases and J by 9 bases, and 19 bases separated the two germline ends. The CDR3 bases are TGCGCCAGCAGCTTGGTGGGGGAGACCTACGAAGGGCAGTACTTC. It yields the protein CASSLVGETYEGQYF.

In its sample, this clonotype was seen a few times. The chain is built from TRBV7-2 and TRBJ2-1; no definite D call. The ends were cut back, 0 bases at V and 4 bases at J, with 7 bases in the middle. CDR1 is SGHTA and CDR2 is FQGNSA in the germline V gene. This CDR3 has 14 residues. In DNA, the CDR3 is TGTGCCAGCAGCTTAGCGCGTGAATACAATGAGCAGTTCTTC. This encodes CASSLAREYNEQFF.

CDR3 sequence reads: CASSLVWTGELFF. The CDR3 DNA is TGTGCCAGCAGCTTAGTGTGGACCGGGGAGCTGTTTTTT. The rearrangement uses TRBV11-3 and TRBJ2-2; D not certain. V was clipped by 1 base and J by 5 bases, with 5 bases between them. Germline V gene data show CDR1 as SGHNT and CDR2 as YENEEA. This CDR3 has 13 amino acids. Supplemented by reference TRBV11-3 and TRBJ2-2, the full variable domain reads EAGVVQSPRYKIIEKKQPVAFWCNPISGHNTLYWYLQNLGQGPELLIRYENEEAVDDSQLPKDRFSAERLKGVDSTLKIQPAELGDSAVYLCASSLVWTGELFFGEGSRLTVL.

This clonotype was found a few times. V usage is TRBV5-1 and J usage is TRBJ2-2; D not certain. V shed 1 base and J shed 7 bases, with 8 bases lying between them. The CDR3 covers 13 residues. Germline lookup yields CDR1 SGHRS and CDR2 YFSETQ. CDR3 region: CASSLKGNGELFF. As DNA, the CDR3 is TGCGCCAGCAGCTTGAAAGGGAACGGGGAGCTGTTTTTT.

This clonotype was seen only a few times. This rearrangement joins TRBV15 to TRBJ1-2; D not certain. Trimming pared 0 bases from V and 2 bases from J, leaving 13 bases between. This CDR3 comprises 16 residues. CDR1 and CDR2 from the germline V gene are LNHNV and YYDKDF (reference sequence). CDR3 residues: CATSRDPTDGNYGYTF. The CDR3 DNA follows: TGTGCCACCAGCAGAGACCCCACTGACGGAAACTATGGCTACACCTTC.

The table lists this clonotype with a few counts. The chain combines TRBV11-2 with TRBJ1-5, with D possibly being TRBD1 (5 bases). V was cut by 0 bases and J by 6 bases, with 12 bases left in between. Germline V gene lookup returns CDR1 SGHAT and CDR2 FQNNGV. The CDR3 sequence is 15 residues long. The CDR3: CASSLDHGGVQPQHF. The DNA for the CDR3 is TGTGCCAGCAGCTTAGATCATGGGGGGGTTCAGCCCCAGCATTTT.

This clonotype was seen many times. V is TRBV20-1 and J is TRBJ2-1; the D gene is possibly TRBD1 (6 bases). The germline CDR1 and CDR2 sequences are DFQATT and SNEGSKA (reference sequence). This CDR3 is built from 11 residues. Trimming removed 3 bases at V and 15 bases at J, with 15 bases between. For the CDR3, the DNA is TGCAGTGCTAGCGACAGGCCGAGGTGGTTCTTC. Translating it yields CSASDRPRWFF.

Ten or more counts support this clonotype. The gene calls are TRBV6-5 and TRBJ2-7; possible D gene TRBD2, 5 bases. There are 14 residues in the CDR3. Germline V gene sequence: CDR1 MNHEY, CDR2 SVGAGI. Trimming took 6 bases from V and 0 from J, leaving 12 bases between them. The CDR3, as DNA: TGTGCCAGCAGACCTGGACTGATCTCCTACGAGCAGTACTTC. Its protein product is CASRPGLISYEQYF.